The sequence of this TCR beta chain was determined in a study of control samples from healthy donors and cancer patients. The assay was immunoSEQ multiplex PCR, and TCRdb's table has in-frame clones only and misses some. The sample yields 130,000 or so clones, 70% to 90% seen once. The CDR3 loop spans 13 amino acids. Germline loops: CDR1 SGHDT, CDR2 YYEEEE. Trimming pared 2 bases from V and 9 bases from J, leaving 12 bases between. This TCR came from a man aged 45-65 years in good health. The V gene is TRBV5-6, the J gene TRBJ1-5, with TRBD1 as a possible D gene (5 bases). Source material: blood. DNA for the CDR3: TGTGCCAGCAGCTTCGGCCGGGGGTGGCCCCAGCATTTT. This translates into CASSFGRGWPQHF.